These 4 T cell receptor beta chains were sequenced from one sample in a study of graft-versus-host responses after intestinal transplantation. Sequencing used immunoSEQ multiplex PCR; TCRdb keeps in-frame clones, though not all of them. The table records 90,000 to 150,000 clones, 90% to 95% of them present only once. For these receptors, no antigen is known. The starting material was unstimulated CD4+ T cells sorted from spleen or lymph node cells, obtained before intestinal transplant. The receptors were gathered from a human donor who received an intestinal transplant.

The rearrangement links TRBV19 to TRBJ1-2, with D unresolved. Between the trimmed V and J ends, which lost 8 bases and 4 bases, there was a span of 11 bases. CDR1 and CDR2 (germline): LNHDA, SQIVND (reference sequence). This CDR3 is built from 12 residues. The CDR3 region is CASGEGGYGYTF. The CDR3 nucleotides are TGTGCCAGTGGTGAGGGCGGCTATGGCTACACCTTC.

CDR3: CASSLRRGPYNEQFF. CDR3 nucleotide sequence: TGTGCCAGCAGCTTACGAAGGGGACCTTACAATGAGCAGTTCTTC. The V call is TRBV7-9, the J call TRBJ2-1; perhaps D is TRBD1 or TRBD2 (5 bases each). Trimming stripped 2 bases from V and 4 bases from J, with 12 bases between. Per germline, CDR1 SEHNR and CDR2 FQNEAQ (reference sequence). CDR3 size: 15 residues.

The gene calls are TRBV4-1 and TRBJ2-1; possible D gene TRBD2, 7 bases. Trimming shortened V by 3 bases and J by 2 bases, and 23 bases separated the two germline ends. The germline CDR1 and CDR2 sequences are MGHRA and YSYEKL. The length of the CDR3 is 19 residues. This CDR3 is CASSQGGASGRPTYNEQFF. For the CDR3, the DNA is TGCGCCAGCAGCCAGGGGGGGGCTAGCGGCAGACCTACCTACAATGAGCAGTTCTTC.

The CDR3 DNA sequence: TGTGCCAGCAGTGAAGCTGCAGTGGGGATTGGAAACACCATATATTTT. The encoded protein is CASSEAAVGIGNTIYF. This chain links TRBV6-1 with TRBJ1-3; D remains unclear. V was clipped by 0 bases and J by 3 bases, with 12 bases between them. Germline loops: CDR1 MNHNS, CDR2 SASEGT. The CDR3 sequence is 16 residues long.